Shown below are 12 T cell receptor beta chains from a single sample sequenced in a study of graft-versus-host responses after intestinal transplantation. These receptors have no identified antigens. Clones were sequenced by immunoSEQ multiplex PCR, and TCRdb holds only the in-frame ones, with some missing. The sample carries some 110,000 clones, more than 85% recorded once. This material consisted of unstimulated CD8+ T cells sorted from spleen or lymph node cells, taken before transplant. These TCRs come from a human donor who was the organ donor for an intestinal transplant.

This chain connects TRBV4-3 to TRBJ2-5, with 11 bases aligning to TRBD1. After removal of 0 bases from V and 4 bases from J, the junction contained 4 bases not matched to a gene. The CDR3 extends over 16 amino acids. Looked up from germline, CDR1 is LGHNA and CDR2 is YSLEER. CDR3 nucleotide sequence: TGCGCCAGCAGCCAAGACTTGGGACAGGGGGGAGAGACCCAGTACTTC. Amino acids: CASSQDLGQGGETQYF.

This clone occurred once. V gene TRBV5-1 combines with J gene TRBJ1-1; D not resolved. V lost 0 bases and J lost 0, with 6 bases in between. This CDR3 spans 14 amino acids. CDR1 and CDR2 from the germline V gene are SGHRS and YFSETQ. CDR3 residues: CASSLGLMNTEAFF. For the CDR3, the DNA is TGCGCCAGCAGCTTGGGGCTCATGAACACTGAAGCTTTCTTT.

This chain links TRBV9 with TRBJ2-7; TRBD2 agrees at 9 bases. The CDR3 extends over 16 amino acids. The V and J ends lost 0 bases and 0 bases, in that order; junction bases with no gene match: 4. Per germline, CDR1 SGDLS and CDR2 YYNGEE. CDR3 DNA sequence: TGTGCCAGCAGCGTAGGAGCGGGAGGTCACTCCTACGAGCAGTACTTC. Protein sequence: CASSVGAGGHSYEQYF. The variable domain in full, with the rest retrieved from reference TRBV9 and TRBJ2-7, is DSGVTQTPKHLITATGQRVTLRCSPRSGDLSVYWYQQSLDQGLQFLIQYYNGEERAKGNILERFSAQQFPDLHSELNLSSLELGDSALYFCASSVGAGGHSYEQYFGPGTRLTVT.

CDR3 sequence (DNA): TGCAGCGTTCTGACAGGGGCGGGTGGCTACACCTTC. As protein: CSVLTGAGGYTF. V and J are TRBV29-1 and TRBJ1-2; the match to TRBD1 covers 8 bases. CDR3 size: 12 residues. Trimming cost V 5 bases and J 7 bases; bases outside gene matches: 6. Germline values: CDR1 SQVTM, CDR2 ANQGSEA.

The rearrangement links TRBV4-1 to TRBJ1-1; possible D gene TRBD1, 5 bases. The CDR3 covers 13 residues. Germline CDR1 reads MGHRA; CDR2 reads YSYEKL. V was shortened by 2 bases and J by 5 bases, with 9 bases between the two germline ends. This CDR3 is CASSQPGRTEAFF. In DNA, the CDR3 is TGCGCCAGCAGCCAACCAGGGAGGACTGAAGCTTTCTTT.

The chain uses TRBV6-1 and TRBJ2-5; 13 positions agree with TRBD2. This CDR3 spans 14 amino acids. V was clipped by 6 bases and J by 6 bases; unmatched bases: 4. CDR1 is MNHNS and CDR2 is SASEGT in the germline V gene. The CDR3: CASSGTSGKKTQYF. CDR3 nucleotide sequence: TGTGCCAGCAGCGGGACTAGCGGGAAAAAGACCCAGTACTTC.

This chain links TRBV9 with TRBJ2-1; 8 nucleotides agree with TRBD2. The CDR3 consists of 14 residues. Per the germline V gene, CDR1 is SGDLS and CDR2 is YYNGEE. V shed 0 bases and J 6 bases; nucleotides not matched to a gene: 2. CDR3 region: CASSVGSGTNEQFF. The CDR3 DNA reads TGTGCCAGCAGCGTAGGTAGCGGGACCAATGAGCAGTTCTTC. Full variable domain (outside the CDR3, taken from reference TRBV9 and TRBJ2-1): DSGVTQTPKHLITATGQRVTLRCSPRSGDLSVYWYQQSLDQGLQFLIQYYNGEERAKGNILERFSAQQFPDLHSELNLSSLELGDSALYFCASSVGSGTNEQFFGPGTRLTVL.

This clone was seen once. The chain couples TRBV7-9 to TRBJ1-1, with D tentatively TRBD1 (5 bases). Germline V gene lookup returns CDR1 SEHNR and CDR2 FQNEAQ (reference sequence). The CDR3 consists of 13 residues. Trimming took off 6 bases at V and 4 bases at J, with 12 bases between the two ends. This CDR3 reads CASSSGTGTEAFF. Written as DNA, the CDR3 is TGTGCCAGCAGTTCAGGGACGGGCACTGAAGCTTTCTTT.

CDR3 DNA: TGTGCCAGTGGAACGACCGGTTCGGTCTACAATGAGCAGTTCTTC. This encodes CASGTTGSVYNEQFF. This chain uses TRBV19 with TRBJ2-1; D not certain. CDR1 is LNHDA and CDR2 is SQIVND in the germline V gene (reference sequence). Trimming shortened V by 8 bases and J by 3 bases, and 17 bases separated the two germline ends. The CDR3 runs to 15 residues.

The V gene is TRBV28, the J gene TRBJ1-2; D not certain. The CDR3 has 14 amino acids. In germline, CDR1 is MDHEN, CDR2 SYDVKM. Between the trimmed V and J ends, which lost 3 bases and 2 bases, there was a span of 10 bases. The CDR3 protein is CASSFIGENYGYTF. The CDR3 coding sequence is TGTGCCAGCAGTTTTATCGGGGAAAACTATGGCTACACCTTC.

The chain uses TRBV6-5 and TRBJ2-2; TRBD2 aligns across 7 bases. There are 15 residues in the CDR3. Germline CDR1 reads MNHEY; CDR2 reads SVGAGI. With 5 bases clipped from V and 4 bases from J, the junction kept 7 bases outside the gene matches. CDR3: CASSGASGLTGELFF. The DNA of the CDR3 is TGTGCCAGCAGTGGGGCTAGCGGTCTCACCGGGGAGCTGTTTTTT.

J is TRBJ2-7 and V is TRBV5-5; TRBD2 might be the D (5 bases). Germline CDR1 reads SGHKS; CDR2 reads YYEKEE (reference sequence). Trimming removed 4 bases at V and 5 bases at J, with 16 bases between. The CDR3 consists of 14 residues. Here the CDR3 DNA reads TGTGCCAGCAGCCCGACCGGACTTACAAACGAGCAGTACTTC. This codes for CASSPTGLTNEQYF.